This T cell receptor (beta chain) stems from a study of memory CD4+ T cells and cytomegalovirus serostatus. Study summary: Donors were healthy Belgian adults, several CMV seropositive and approximately 23 seronegative. Points from the study as a whole: Each of approximately 63 CMV-associated TCRbeta sequences occurred in one to five individuals. The CMV-associated TCR signature appears largely within the CD4+ memory repertoire.

Single viable CD3+CD4+CD8-CD45RO+ cells were sorted as the memory CD4+ T cells. After thawing, CD4+ T cells were positively selected. The CDR3 is 12 amino acids. The V end was cut by 6 bases, the J end by 2 bases, with 7 bases between. CDR1 and CDR2 from the germline V gene are MDHEN and SYDVKM. Clones were read by immunoSEQ multiplex PCR, and TCRdb kept only the in-frame ones, dropping some. This table holds some 53,000 clones, roughly three quarters found once. About this clone itself: As yet, its antigen is unknown.

The TCR was taken from an adult in good health and CMV-seronegative. The specimen sequenced was memory CD4+ T cells from blood. This sequence joins TRBV28 and TRBJ1-2; D uncertain. The CDR3 sequence is CASSYKNYGYTF. CDR3 DNA sequence: TGTGCCAGCAGCTATAAAAACTATGGCTACACCTTC.